What follows is one T cell receptor beta chain and its context. The data were taken from a study of blood T cell repertoires in COVID-19. Turning to the study itself: COVID-19 samples collected from the United States, Italy and Spain covered acute and convalescent phases. Sources were T cells, B-cell-depleted T cells, or PBMCs; the material itself was cDNA or gDNA.

Germline CDR1 is SGHTS and CDR2 is YDEGEE. With V trimmed by 0 bases and J by 8 bases, 4 bases remained unmatched. This CDR3 comprises 14 residues. As originally analysed: Cell counts per sample came from amplifying reference gene primers. TCRdb's table, derived via immunoSEQ multiplex PCR, lists solely in-frame clones and lacks some. For V, J and clone size, that table is used; D and trimming come from the DNA. Counted here are roughly 100,000 clones, around 80% occurring once; the ten biggest clones make up approximately 4%. This clonotype was sampled from a man in his fifties or sixties with acute or convalescent COVID-19. The sample consisted of peripheral blood. This chain links TRBV5-8 with TRBJ1-2; 10 bases map to TRBD1. The CDR3: CASSLAGTGDGYTF. Here the CDR3 DNA reads TGTGCCAGCAGCTTGGCCGGGACAGGGGACGGCTACACCTTC.